This T cell receptor (beta chain) was retrieved from a study of shared clonotypes between healthy human individuals. Study details: Donors had three CD4 naive, three CD4 memory, two CD8 naive and one CD8 memory plate apiece.

CD4+ cell separation produced CD45RA+ naive and CD45RA-negative memory subsets. The CDR3 contains 16 residues. V was pared by 4 bases and J by 4 bases, with 17 bases between. Per the germline V gene, CDR1 is SGHRS and CDR2 is YFSETQ. Per the original data handling: Junction-only immunoSEQ sequences carried no quality scores, so filtering differed. Clones were sequenced by immunoSEQ multiplex PCR, and TCRdb holds only the in-frame ones, with some missing. That table supplies the V and J calls and clone size; D and trimming were determined from the DNA. The sample consists of about 2.4 million clones, 93% of them appearing once.

The V gene is TRBV5-1, the J gene TRBJ2-2; TRBD1 is a possible D gene (6 bases). Source material: naive CD4+ T cells from PBMCs. Stated subset: CD45RA+ positively selected. The receptor comes from a man aged 18 to 35 in good health. Some clones in this sample may be carry-over from other donors' samples. CDR3 amino acids: CASSPWSGTSTGELFF. The CDR3 DNA sequence: TGCGCCAGCAGCCCTTGGTCCGGGACAAGCACCGGGGAGCTGTTTTTT.